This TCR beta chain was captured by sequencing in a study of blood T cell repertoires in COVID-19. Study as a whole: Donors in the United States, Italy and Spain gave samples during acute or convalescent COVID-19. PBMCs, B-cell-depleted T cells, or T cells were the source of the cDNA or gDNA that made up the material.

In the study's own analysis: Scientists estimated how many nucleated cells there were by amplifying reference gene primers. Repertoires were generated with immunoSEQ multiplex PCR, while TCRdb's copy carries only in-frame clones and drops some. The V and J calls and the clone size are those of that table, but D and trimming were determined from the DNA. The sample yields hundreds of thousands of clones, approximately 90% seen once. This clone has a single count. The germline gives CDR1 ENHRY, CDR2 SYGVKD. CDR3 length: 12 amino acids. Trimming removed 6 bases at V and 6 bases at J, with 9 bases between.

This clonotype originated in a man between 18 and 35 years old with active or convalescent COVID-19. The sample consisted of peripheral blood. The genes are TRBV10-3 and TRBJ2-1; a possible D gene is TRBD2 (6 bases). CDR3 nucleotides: TGTGCCATCAGCGGGAGCGGCAATGAGCAGTTCTTC. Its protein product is CAISGSGNEQFF.